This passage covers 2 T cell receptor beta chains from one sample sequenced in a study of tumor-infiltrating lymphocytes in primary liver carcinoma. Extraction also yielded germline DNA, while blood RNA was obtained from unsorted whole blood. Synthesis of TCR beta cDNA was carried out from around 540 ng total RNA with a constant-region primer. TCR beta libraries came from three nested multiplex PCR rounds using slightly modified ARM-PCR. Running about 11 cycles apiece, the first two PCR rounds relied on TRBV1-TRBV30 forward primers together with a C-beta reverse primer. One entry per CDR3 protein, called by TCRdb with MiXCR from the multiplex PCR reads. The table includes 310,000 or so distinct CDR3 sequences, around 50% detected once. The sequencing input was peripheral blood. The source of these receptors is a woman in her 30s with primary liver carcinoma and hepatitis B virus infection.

As DNA, the CDR3 is TGTGCCAGTAGCACTAGCGGCCTCACAGATACGCAGTATTTT. Translated: CASSTSGLTDTQYF. V and J are TRBV11-3 and TRBJ2-3, with 8 bases matching TRBD2. CDR1 and CDR2 from the germline V gene are SGHNT and YENEEA. The CDR3 has 14 amino acids. J lost 2 bases, V lost 9 bases, and 7 bases had no gene match.

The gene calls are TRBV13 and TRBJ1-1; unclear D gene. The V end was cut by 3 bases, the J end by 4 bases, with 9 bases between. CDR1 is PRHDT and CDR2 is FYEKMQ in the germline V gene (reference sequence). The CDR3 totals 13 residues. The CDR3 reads CASSFSGITEAFF. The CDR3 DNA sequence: TGTGCCAGCAGCTTTAGTGGAATCACTGAAGCTTTCTTT.